This TCR beta chain was recovered during a study of T-cell reconstitution after alpha-beta-depleted transplantation in children. The V gene's germline CDR1 is SGHDT and CDR2 YYEEEE. V lost 4 bases, J lost 8 bases, and 12 bases lay in between. This CDR3 has 12 amino acids. Researchers prepared the TCRbeta library using unique molecular identifiers, the study reports. TCRdb recomputed calls from the PCR reads with MiXCR, one row per CDR3 protein. The sample contains 200,000 to 250,000 distinct CDR3 sequences, roughly a tenth of which appear only once. This clonotype was detected a few times. The input for sequencing was PBMCs from the stem cell graft donor, taken from the stem cell graft. The TCR originated in a human donor who donated a stem cell graft to a child with acute lymphoblastic leukemia. This chain uses TRBV5-6 with TRBJ1-2, with D perhaps TRBD1 (5 bases). CDR3 bases: TGTGCCAGCAGCGTGATTTGGGACGGCTACACCTTC. Residues: CASSVIWDGYTF.